This TCR beta chain was recovered during a study of CD8+ T cells in alopecia areata. This clone was picked up one time. Its matching antigen is unknown. Following extraction, RNA underwent reverse transcription to cDNA, which served as the sequencing template. The table came from immunoSEQ multiplex PCR; TCRdb's copy has only in-frame clones and leaves some out. Of about 120,000 clones in the sample, approximately 47% were seen once. Punch biopsies of lesional scalp, plus peripheral blood, were taken from alopecia areata patients. Starting from PBMCs, sorting isolated CD4+ and CD8+ T cells. Notes on the study in general: There were also resident alphabeta T cells of normal skin sequenced in scalp samples. The study found higher clonality in lesional than normal scalp, especially in alopecia totalis/universalis.

The TCR was taken from a human donor with alopecia areata. Sequenced input: NKG2D-low CD8+ T cells sorted from blood.

This CDR3 is CAIRAPGNIQYF. CDR3 in DNA: TGTGCCATAAGGGCCCCTGGGAACATTCAGTACTTC. The V gene is TRBV2, the J gene TRBJ2-4; D gene unclear. With 10 bases removed from V and 7 bases from J, the gap between germline ends came to 14 bases. Germline V CDR1 and CDR2: SNHLY, FYNNEI. The CDR3 extends over 12 amino acids. Together with reference TRBV2 and TRBJ2-4, the CDR3 gives the full variable domain: EPEVTQTPSHQVTQMGQEVILRCVPISNHLYFYWYRQILGQKVEFLVSFYNNEISEKSEIFDDQFSVERPDGSNFTLKIRSTKLEDSAMYFCAIRAPGNIQYFGAGTRLSVL.